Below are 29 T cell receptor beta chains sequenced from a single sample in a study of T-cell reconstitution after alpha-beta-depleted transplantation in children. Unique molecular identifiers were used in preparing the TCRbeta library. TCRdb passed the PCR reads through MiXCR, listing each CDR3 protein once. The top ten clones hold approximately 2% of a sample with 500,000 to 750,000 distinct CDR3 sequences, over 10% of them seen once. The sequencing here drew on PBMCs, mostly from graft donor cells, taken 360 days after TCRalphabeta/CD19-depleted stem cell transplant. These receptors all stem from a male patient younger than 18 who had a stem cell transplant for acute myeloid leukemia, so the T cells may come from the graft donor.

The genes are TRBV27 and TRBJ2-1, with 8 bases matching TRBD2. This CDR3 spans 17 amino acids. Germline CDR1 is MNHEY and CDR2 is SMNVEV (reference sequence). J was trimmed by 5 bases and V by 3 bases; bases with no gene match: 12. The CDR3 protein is CASSFLSTGTRDNEQFF. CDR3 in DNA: TGTGCCAGCAGTTTTCTAAGCACCGGGACTAGAGACAATGAGCAGTTCTTC.

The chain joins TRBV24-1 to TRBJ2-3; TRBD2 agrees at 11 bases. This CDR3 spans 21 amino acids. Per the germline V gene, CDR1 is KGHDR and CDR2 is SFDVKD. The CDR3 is CGASDLQSTSGKLTSTDTQYF. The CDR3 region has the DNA TGTGGGGCCAGTGATTTGCAGTCGACTAGCGGGAAATTAACTAGCACAGATACGCAGTATTTT.

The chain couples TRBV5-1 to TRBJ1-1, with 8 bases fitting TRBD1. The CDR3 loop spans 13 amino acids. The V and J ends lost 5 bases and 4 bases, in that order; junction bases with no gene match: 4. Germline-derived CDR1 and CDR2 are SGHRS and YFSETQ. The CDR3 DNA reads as TGCGCCAGCAGAGAACAGGGGGGCACTGAAGCTTTCTTT. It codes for CASREQGGTEAFF.

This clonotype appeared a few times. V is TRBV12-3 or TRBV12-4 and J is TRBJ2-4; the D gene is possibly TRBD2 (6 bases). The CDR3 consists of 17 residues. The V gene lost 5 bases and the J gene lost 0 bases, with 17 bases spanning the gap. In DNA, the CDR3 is TGTGCCAGCAGTCCCGGGGGTGGGGTACTAGCCAAAAACATTCAGTACTTC. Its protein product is CASSPGGGVLAKNIQYF.

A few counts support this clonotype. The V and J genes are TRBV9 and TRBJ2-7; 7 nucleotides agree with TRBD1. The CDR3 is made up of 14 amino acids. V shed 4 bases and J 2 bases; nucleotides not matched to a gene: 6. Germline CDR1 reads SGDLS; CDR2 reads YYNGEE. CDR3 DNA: TGTGCCAGCAGCTCAGAGACAGGGACCTACGAGCAGTACTTC. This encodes CASSSETGTYEQYF.

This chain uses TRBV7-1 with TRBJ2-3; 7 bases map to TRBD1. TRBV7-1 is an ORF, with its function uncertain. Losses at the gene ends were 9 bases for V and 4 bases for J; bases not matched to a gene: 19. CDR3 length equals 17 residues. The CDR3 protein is CARGPGGLCLGADTQYF. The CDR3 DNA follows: TGTGCCAGGGGCCCAGGGGGTCTCTGCCTAGGGGCAGATACGCAGTATTTT.

This CDR3 reads CASSFGDSPLHF. The CDR3 DNA reads as TGTGCCAGCAGTTTTGGGGATTCACCCCTCCACTTT. The gene calls are TRBV12-3 or TRBV12-4 and TRBJ1-6, with unresolved D. The CDR3 has 12 residues. Trimming left V 3 bases short and J 8 bases short, with 5 bases between.

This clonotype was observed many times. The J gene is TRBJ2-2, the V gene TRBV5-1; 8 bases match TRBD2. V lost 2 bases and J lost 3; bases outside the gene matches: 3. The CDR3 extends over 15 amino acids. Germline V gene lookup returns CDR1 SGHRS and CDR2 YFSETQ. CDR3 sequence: CASSFVLADTGELFF. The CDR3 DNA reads TGCGCCAGCAGCTTCGTACTAGCGGACACCGGGGAGCTGTTTTTT.

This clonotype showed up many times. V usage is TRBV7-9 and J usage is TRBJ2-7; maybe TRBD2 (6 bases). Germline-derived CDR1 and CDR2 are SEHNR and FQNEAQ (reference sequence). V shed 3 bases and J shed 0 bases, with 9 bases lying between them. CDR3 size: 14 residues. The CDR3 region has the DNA TGTGCCAGCAGCTTCGGCGGGGCCTCCTACGAGCAGTACTTC. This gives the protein CASSFGGASYEQYF.

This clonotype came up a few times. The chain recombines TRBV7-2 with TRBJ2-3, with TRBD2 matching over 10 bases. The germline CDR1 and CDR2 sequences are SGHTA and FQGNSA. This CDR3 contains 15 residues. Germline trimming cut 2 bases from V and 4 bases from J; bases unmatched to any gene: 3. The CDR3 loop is CASSLSSGSPDTQYF. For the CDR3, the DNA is TGTGCCAGCAGCTTATCTAGCGGGAGCCCAGATACGCAGTATTTT.

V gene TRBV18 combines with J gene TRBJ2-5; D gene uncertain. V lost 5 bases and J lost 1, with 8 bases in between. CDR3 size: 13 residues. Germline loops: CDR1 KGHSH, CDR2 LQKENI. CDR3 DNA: TGTGCCAGCTCATACCCGCCCCAAGAGACCCAGTACTTC. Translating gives CASSYPPQETQYF.

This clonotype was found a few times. This chain's CDR3 is CSARSPSWYQETQYF. CDR3 nucleotide sequence: TGCAGTGCTCGGTCACCCAGCTGGTACCAAGAGACCCAGTACTTC. The chain employs TRBV20-1 and TRBJ2-5; D ambiguous. There are 15 residues in the CDR3. Trimming stripped 5 bases from V and 0 bases from J, with 16 bases between. Germline CDR1 DFQATT, CDR2 SNEGSKA (reference sequence).

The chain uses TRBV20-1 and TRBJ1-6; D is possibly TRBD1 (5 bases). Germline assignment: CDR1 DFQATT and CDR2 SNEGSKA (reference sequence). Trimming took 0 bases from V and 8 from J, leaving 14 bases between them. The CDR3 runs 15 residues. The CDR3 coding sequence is TGCAGTGCTAGAGATTCCAGGGACGGCTATTCACCCCTCCACTTT. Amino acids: CSARDSRDGYSPLHF.

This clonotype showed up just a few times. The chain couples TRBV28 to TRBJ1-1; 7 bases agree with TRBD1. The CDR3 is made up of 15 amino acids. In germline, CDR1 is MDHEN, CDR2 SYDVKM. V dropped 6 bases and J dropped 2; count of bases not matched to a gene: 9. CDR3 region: CASRDSGTANTEAFF. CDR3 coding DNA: TGTGCCAGCAGAGACTCCGGGACAGCCAACACTGAAGCTTTCTTT.

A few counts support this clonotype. CDR3 sequence: CSVEDLPRSYNEQFF. The CDR3 DNA sequence: TGCAGCGTTGAAGATCTTCCTCGCTCCTACAATGAGCAGTTCTTC. The chain is built from TRBV29-1 and TRBJ2-1; D unclear. Per the germline V gene, CDR1 is SQVTM and CDR2 is ANQGSEA. V was shortened by 0 bases and J by 0 bases, with 9 bases between the two germline ends. The CDR3 totals 15 residues.

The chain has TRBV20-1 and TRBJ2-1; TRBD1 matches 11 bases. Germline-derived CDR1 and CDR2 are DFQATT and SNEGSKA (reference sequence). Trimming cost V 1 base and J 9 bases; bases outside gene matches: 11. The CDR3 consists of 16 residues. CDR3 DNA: TGCAGTGCTAGAGTTTTCGGGACAGGGGGAGGTGGTGAGCAGTTCTTC. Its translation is CSARVFGTGGGGEQFF.

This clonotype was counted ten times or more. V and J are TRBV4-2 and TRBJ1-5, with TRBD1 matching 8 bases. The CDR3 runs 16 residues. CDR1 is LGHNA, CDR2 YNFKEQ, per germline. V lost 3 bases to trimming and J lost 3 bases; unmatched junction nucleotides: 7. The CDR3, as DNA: TGTGCCAGCAGCCACCCCGGACAGGGTCACAATCAGCCCCAGCATTTT. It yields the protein CASSHPGQGHNQPQHF.

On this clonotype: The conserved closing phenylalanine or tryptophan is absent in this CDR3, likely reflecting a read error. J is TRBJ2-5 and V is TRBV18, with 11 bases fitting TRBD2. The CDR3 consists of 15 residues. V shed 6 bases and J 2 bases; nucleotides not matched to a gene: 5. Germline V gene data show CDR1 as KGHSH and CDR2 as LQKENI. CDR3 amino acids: CASSLWTSGQETQYV. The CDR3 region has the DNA TGTGCCAGCTCTCTCTGGACTAGCGGGCAAGAGACCCAGTACGTC.

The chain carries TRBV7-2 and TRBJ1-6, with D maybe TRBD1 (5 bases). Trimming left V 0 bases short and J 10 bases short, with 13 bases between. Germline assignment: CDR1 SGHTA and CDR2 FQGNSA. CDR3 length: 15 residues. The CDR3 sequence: CASSLAYKGQSPLHF. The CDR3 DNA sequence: TGTGCCAGCAGCTTAGCGTACAAGGGGCAATCACCCCTCCACTTT.

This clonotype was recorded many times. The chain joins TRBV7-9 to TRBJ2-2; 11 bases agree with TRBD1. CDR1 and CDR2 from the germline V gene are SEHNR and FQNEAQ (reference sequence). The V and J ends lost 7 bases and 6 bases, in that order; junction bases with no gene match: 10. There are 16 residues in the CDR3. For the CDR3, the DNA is TGTGCCAGCACCTCCCCTGGGACAGGGGGTTCCGGGGAGCTGTTTTTT. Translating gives CASTSPGTGGSGELFF.

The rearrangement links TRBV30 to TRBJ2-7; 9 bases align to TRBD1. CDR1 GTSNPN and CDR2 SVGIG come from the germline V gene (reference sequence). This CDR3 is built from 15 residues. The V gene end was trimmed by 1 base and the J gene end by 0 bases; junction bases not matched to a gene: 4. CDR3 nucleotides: TGTGCCTGGAGTGAGTGGACAGGGGACTCCTACGAGCAGTACTTC. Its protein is CAWSEWTGDSYEQYF.

This CDR3 reads CSARQSGPNEQFF. CDR3 in DNA: TGCAGTGCTAGACAGAGCGGGCCGAATGAGCAGTTCTTC. This rearrangement joins TRBV20-1 to TRBJ2-1, with D possibly TRBD2 on 6 matching bases. Trimming stripped 2 bases from V and 7 bases from J, with 12 bases between. The CDR3 extends over 13 amino acids. Per the germline V gene, CDR1 is DFQATT and CDR2 is SNEGSKA (reference sequence).

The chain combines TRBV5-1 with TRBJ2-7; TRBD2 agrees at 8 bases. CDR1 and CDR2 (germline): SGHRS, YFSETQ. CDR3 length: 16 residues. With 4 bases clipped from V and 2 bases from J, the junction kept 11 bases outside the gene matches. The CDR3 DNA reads TGCGCCAGCAGCCGCCGGACTAGCTCGAGTGCCTACGAGCAGTACTTC. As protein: CASSRRTSSSAYEQYF.

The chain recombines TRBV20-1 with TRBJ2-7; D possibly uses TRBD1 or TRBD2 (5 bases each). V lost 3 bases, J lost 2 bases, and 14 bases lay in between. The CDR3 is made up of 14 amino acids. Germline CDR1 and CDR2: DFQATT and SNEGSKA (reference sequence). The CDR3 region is CSASIRDRPYEQYF. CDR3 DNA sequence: TGCAGTGCTAGTATAAGGGACCGACCCTACGAGCAGTACTTC.

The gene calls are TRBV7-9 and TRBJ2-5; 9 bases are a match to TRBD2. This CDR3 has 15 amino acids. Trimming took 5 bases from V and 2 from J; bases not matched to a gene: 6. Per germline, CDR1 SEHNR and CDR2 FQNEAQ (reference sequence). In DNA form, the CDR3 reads TGTGCCAGCAGCCGGGGACTAGCCACTCAAGAGACCCAGTACTTC. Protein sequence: CASSRGLATQETQYF.

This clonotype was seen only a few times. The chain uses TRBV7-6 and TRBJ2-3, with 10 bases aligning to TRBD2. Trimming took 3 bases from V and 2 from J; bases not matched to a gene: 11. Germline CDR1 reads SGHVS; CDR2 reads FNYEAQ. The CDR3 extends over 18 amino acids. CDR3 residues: CASSFSPPSGSATDTQYF. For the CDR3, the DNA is TGTGCCAGCAGCTTTAGCCCTCCTAGCGGGAGTGCCACAGATACGCAGTATTTT.

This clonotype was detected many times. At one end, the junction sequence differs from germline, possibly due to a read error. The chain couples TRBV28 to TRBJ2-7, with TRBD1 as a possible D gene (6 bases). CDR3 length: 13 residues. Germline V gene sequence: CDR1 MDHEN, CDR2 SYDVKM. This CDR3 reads CASSFRGDTSINF. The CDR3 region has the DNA TGTGCCAGCAGTTTCCGAGGGGACACCTCGATCAACTTC.

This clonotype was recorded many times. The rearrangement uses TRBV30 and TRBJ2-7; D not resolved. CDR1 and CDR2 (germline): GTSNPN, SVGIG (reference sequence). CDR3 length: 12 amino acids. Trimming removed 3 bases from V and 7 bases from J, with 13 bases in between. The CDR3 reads CAWSPTVGEQYF. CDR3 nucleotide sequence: TGTGCCTGGAGCCCTACCGTGGGGGAGCAGTACTTC.

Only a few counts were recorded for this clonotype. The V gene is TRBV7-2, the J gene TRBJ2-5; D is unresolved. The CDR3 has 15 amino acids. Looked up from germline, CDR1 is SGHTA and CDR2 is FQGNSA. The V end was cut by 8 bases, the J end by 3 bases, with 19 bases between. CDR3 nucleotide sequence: TGTGCCAGCGGTTCTCCGGGTCCAGGCAAAGAGACCCAGTACTTC. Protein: CASGSPGPGKETQYF.